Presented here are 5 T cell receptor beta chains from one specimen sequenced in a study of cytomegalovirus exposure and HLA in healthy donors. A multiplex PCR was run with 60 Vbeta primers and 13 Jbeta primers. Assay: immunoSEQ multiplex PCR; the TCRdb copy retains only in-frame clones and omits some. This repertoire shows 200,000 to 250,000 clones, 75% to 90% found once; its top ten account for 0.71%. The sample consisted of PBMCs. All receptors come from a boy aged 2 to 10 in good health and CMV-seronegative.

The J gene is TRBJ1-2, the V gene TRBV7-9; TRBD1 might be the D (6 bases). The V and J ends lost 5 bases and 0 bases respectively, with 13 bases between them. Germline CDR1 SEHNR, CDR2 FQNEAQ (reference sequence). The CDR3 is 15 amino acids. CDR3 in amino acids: CASSLGQWTNYGYTF. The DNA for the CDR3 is TGTGCCAGCAGCCTAGGACAGTGGACTAACTATGGCTACACCTTC.

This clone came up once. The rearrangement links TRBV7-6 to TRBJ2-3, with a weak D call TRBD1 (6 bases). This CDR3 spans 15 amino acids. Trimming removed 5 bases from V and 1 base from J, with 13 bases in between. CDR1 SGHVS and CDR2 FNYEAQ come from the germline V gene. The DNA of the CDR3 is TGTGCCAGCAGCACCCGGGACACCCGCACAGATACGCAGTATTTT. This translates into CASSTRDTRTDTQYF. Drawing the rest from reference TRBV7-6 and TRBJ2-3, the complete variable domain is GAGVSQSPRYKVTKRGQDVALRCDPISGHVSLYWYRQALGQGPEFLTYFNYEAQQDKSGLPNDRFSAERPEGSISTLTIQRTEQRDSAMYRCASSTRDTRTDTQYFGPGTRLTVL.

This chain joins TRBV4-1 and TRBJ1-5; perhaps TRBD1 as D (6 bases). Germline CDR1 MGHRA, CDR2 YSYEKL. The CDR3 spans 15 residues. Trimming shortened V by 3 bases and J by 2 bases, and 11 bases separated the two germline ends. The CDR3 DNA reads TGCGCCAGCAGCCAGACCAGGGGTGGCAATCAGCCCCAGCATTTT. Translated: CASSQTRGGNQPQHF.

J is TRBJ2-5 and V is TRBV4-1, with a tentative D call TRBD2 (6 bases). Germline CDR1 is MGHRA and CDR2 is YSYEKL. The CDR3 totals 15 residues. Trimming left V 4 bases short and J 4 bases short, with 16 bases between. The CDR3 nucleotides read TGCGCCAGCAGCCTCCTCGGGGCGGGGAGAGAGACCCAGTACTTC. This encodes CASSLLGAGRETQYF.

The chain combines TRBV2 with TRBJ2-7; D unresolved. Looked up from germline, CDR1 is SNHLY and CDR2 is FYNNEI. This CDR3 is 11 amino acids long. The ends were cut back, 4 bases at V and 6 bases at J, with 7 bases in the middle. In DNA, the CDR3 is TGTGCCAGCAGTGTCCTCCGCGAGCAGTACTTC. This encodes CASSVLREQYF. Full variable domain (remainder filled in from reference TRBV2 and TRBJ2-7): EPEVTQTPSHQVTQMGQEVILRCVPISNHLYFYWYRQILGQKVEFLVSFYNNEISEKSEIFDDQFSVERPDGSNFTLKIRSTKLEDSAMYFCASSVLREQYFGPGTRLTVT.